Sequencing of this T cell receptor beta chain was carried out in a study of T-cell reconstitution after alpha-beta-depleted transplantation in children. Study-wide points: Reportedly, alpha-beta T cells present about two months post-transplant originated from several hundred expanded clones of graft origin.

CDR1 and CDR2 from the germline V gene are SGHDT and YYEEEE. This CDR3 has 15 residues. J gave up 7 bases and V 0 bases, and 7 bases lay outside the gene matches. This clonotype has just a few counts. Antigen: not known. A TCRbeta library incorporating unique molecular identifiers was prepared. Via MiXCR, TCRdb re-called the PCR reads, giving one row per CDR3 protein. This repertoire shows 700,000 to 850,000 distinct CDR3 sequences, under 20% found once; its top ten account for approximately 5%. The source material was PBMCs, mostly from graft donor cells, sampled 360 days after TCRalphabeta/CD19-depleted stem cell transplant. The V call is TRBV5-6, the J call TRBJ2-4, with 7 bases identical to TRBD2. The receptor was derived from a male patient younger than 18 who had a stem cell transplant for acute lymphoblastic leukemia, so the T cells may come from the graft donor. The DNA for the CDR3 is TGTGCCAGCAGCTTGGATCGGGGGGTCCGGAACATTCAGTACTTC. Translation: CASSLDRGVRNIQYF. Full variable domain (outside the CDR3, taken from reference TRBV5-6 and TRBJ2-4): DAGVTQSPTHLIKTRGQQVTLRCSPKSGHDTVSWYQQALGQGPQFIFQYYEEEERQRGNFPDRFSGHQFPNYSSELNVNALLLGDSALYLCASSLDRGVRNIQYFGAGTRLSVL.